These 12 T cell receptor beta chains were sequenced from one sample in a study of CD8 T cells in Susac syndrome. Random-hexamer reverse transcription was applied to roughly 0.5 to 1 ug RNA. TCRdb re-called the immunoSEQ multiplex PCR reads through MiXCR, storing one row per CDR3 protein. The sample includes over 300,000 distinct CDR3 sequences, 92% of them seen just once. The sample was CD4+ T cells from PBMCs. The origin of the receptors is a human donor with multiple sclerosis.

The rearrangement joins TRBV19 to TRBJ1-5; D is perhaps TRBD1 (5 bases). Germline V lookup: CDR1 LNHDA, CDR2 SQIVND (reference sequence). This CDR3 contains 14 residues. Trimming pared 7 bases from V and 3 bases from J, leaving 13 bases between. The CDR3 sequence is CASNRRQHNQPQHF. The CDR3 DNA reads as TGTGCCAGTAATAGGAGACAGCACAATCAGCCCCAGCATTTT.

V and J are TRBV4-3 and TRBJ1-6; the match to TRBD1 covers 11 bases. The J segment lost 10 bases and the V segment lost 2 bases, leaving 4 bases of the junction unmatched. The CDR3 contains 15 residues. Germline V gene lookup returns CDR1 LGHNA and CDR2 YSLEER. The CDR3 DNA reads TGCGCCAGCAGCCAATCGGGACAGGGGGACTCACCCCTCCACTTT. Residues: CASSQSGQGDSPLHF.

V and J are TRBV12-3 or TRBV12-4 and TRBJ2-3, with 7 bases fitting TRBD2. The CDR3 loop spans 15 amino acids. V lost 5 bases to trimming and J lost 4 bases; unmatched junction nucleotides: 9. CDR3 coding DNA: TGTGCCAGCAGTCCTCTGGGAGGGCCTGCAGATACGCAGTATTTT. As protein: CASSPLGGPADTQYF.

CDR3 DNA: TGTGCCAGCAGCCCACGCAGGGAGTCGAACATTCAGTACTTC. Protein product: CASSPRRESNIQYF. This rearrangement joins TRBV7-9 to TRBJ2-4; D possibly uses TRBD1 or TRBD2 (5 bases each). Trimming removed 5 bases from V and 7 bases from J, with 15 bases in between. CDR3 length: 14 residues. CDR1 and CDR2 from the germline V gene are SEHNR and FQNEAQ (reference sequence).

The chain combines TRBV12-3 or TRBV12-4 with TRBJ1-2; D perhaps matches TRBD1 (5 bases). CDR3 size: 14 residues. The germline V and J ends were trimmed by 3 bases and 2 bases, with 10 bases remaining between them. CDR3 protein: CASSLAGTNYGYTF. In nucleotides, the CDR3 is TGTGCCAGCAGTTTGGCGGGGACCAACTATGGCTACACCTTC.

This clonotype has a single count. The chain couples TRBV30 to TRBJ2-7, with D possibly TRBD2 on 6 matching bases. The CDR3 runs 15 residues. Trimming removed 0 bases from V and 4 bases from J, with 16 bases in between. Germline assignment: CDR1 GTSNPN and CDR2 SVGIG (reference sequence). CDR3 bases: TGTGCCTGGAGTGTCAGCCTGGGGGGAGGTTACGAGCAGTACTTC. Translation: CAWSVSLGGGYEQYF.

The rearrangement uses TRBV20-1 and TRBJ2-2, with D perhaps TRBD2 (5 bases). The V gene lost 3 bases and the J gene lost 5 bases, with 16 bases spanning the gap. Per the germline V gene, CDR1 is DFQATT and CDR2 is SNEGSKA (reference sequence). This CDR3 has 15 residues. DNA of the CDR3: TGCAGTGCTAGGATCCCCTCCGGAGGTACCGGGGAGCTGTTTTTT. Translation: CSARIPSGGTGELFF.

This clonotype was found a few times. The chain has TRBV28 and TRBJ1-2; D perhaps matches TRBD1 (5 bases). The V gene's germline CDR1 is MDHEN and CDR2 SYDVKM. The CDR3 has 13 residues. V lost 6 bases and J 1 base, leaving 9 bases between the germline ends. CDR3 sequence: CASRRDSNYGYTF. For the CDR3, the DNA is TGTGCCAGCAGGCGTGACAGTAACTATGGCTACACCTTC.

CDR3 coding DNA: TGTGCCATCAGTGAGGACGGACAGGGAGGAGGGAACACTGAAGCTTTCTTT. Its protein is CAISEDGQGGGNTEAFF. The rearrangement joins TRBV10-3 to TRBJ1-1, with TRBD1 identical over 8 bases. The CDR3 extends over 17 amino acids. With V trimmed by 2 bases and J by 1 base, 9 bases remained unmatched. Germline CDR1 ENHRY, CDR2 SYGVKD.

CDR3 residues: CATENGPGDQPQHF. The CDR3 nucleotides read TGTGCCACCGAGAATGGGCCGGGGGATCAGCCCCAGCATTTT. The chain couples TRBV24-1 to TRBJ1-5; D is possibly TRBD1 (5 bases). CDR3 length equals 14 residues. Trimming left V 9 bases short and J 5 bases short, with 16 bases between. The germline gives CDR1 KGHDR, CDR2 SFDVKD.

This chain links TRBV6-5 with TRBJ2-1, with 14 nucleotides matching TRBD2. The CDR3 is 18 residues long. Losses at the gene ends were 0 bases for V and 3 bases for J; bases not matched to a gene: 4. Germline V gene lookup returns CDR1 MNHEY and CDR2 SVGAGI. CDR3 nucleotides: TGTGCCAGCAGTTACTCGCTAGGACTAGCGGGGGGCTACAATGAGCAGTTCTTC. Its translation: CASSYSLGLAGGYNEQFF.

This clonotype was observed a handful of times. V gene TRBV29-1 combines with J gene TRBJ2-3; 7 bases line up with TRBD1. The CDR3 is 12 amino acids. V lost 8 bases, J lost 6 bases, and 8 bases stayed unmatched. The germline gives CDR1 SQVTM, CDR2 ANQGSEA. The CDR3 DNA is TGCAGCCTCAAGACGGGACAGGATACGCAGTATTTT. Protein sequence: CSLKTGQDTQYF.